The 5 T cell receptor beta chains reported below all come from one sample, sequenced in a study of cytomegalovirus exposure and HLA in healthy donors. Primers: 60 Vbeta forward and 13 Jbeta reverse. Sequencing was performed with immunoSEQ multiplex PCR; in TCRdb, only in-frame clones are kept and a portion is missing. The sample yields about 51,000 clones, of which the top ten take up more than 25%. The sequenced sample was PBMCs. These receptors all come from a man aged 35 to 55 in good health and CMV-seropositive.

This rearrangement joins TRBV4-2 to TRBJ1-6; the match to TRBD1 covers 7 bases. V gave up 4 bases and J gave up 5 bases; unmatched junction bases: 8. CDR1 LGHNA and CDR2 YNFKEQ come from the germline V gene. The CDR3 length is 16 residues. CDR3 region: CASSPNVQGNNSPLHF. The CDR3 nucleotides are TGTGCCAGCAGCCCTAACGTACAGGGGAATAATTCACCCCTCCACTTT.

The rearrangement links TRBV18 to TRBJ2-1, with a tentative D call TRBD2 (5 bases). Trimming took 2 bases from V and 0 from J, leaving 8 bases between them. The CDR3 is 15 amino acids. Germline loops: CDR1 KGHSH, CDR2 LQKENI. The CDR3 protein is CASSPAGVSYNEQFF. The CDR3 region has the DNA TGTGCCAGCTCACCAGCCGGGGTCTCCTACAATGAGCAGTTCTTC.

This chain connects TRBV15 to TRBJ2-7, with 7 bases lining up with TRBD1. The CDR3 length is 16 residues. The junction had 7 bases not matched to a gene; V was cut back by 2 bases and J by 0 bases. CDR1 and CDR2 (germline): LNHNV, YYDKDF (reference sequence). This chain's CDR3 is CATSRLITGASYEQYF. DNA of the CDR3: TGTGCCACCAGCAGACTGATAACAGGGGCCTCCTACGAGCAGTACTTC.

This chain joins TRBV12-5 and TRBJ1-2; TRBD1 aligns across 7 bases. Germline V gives CDR1 LGHNT, CDR2 FRNRAP. CDR3 length equals 16 residues. V dropped 3 bases and J dropped 0; count of bases not matched to a gene: 7. Here the CDR3 DNA reads TGTGCTAGTGGTTTACAGGGGCCGGGGACTAACTATGGCTACACCTTC. Translating it yields CASGLQGPGTNYGYTF.

The chain couples TRBV6-6 to TRBJ1-6; the match to TRBD1 covers 7 bases. With V trimmed by 2 bases and J by 8 bases, 3 bases remained unmatched. Germline assignment: CDR1 MNHNY and CDR2 SVGAGI (reference sequence). The CDR3 loop spans 14 amino acids. The CDR3 bases are TGTGCCAGCAGTTACCCAGGGGGATATTCACCCCTCCACTTT. Translated: CASSYPGGYSPLHF.